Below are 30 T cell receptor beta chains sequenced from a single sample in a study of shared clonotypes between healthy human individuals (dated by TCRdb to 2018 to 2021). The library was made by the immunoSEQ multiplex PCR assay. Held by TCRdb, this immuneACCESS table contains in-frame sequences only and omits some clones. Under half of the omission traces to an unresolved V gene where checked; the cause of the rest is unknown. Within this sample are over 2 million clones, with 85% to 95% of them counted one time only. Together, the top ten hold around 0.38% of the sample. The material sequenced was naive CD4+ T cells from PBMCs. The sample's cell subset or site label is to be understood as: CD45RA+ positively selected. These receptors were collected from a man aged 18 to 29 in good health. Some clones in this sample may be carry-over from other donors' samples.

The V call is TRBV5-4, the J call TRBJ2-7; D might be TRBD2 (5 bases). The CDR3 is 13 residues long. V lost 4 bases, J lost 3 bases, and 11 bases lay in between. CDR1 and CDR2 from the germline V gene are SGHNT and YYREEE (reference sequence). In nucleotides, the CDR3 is TGTGCCAGCAGCCGGGGTGGGAGCTACGAGCAGTACTTC. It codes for CASSRGGSYEQYF.

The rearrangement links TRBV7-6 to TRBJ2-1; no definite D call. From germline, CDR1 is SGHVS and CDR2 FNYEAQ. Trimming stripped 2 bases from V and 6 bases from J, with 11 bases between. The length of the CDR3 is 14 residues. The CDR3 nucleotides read TGTGCCAGCAGCTTAAATATTGGTTTCAATGAGCAGTTCTTC. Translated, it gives CASSLNIGFNEQFF. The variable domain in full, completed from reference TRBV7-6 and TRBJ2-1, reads GAGVSQSPRYKVTKRGQDVALRCDPISGHVSLYWYRQALGQGPEFLTYFNYEAQQDKSGLPNDRFSAERPEGSISTLTIQRTEQRDSAMYRCASSLNIGFNEQFFGPGTRLTVL.

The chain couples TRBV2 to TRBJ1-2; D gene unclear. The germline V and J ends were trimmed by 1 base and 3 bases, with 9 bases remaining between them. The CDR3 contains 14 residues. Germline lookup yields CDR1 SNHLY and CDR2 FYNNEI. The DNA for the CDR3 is TGTGCCAGCAGTGAAGGGGTATCTTACTATGGCTACACCTTC. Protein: CASSEGVSYYGYTF.

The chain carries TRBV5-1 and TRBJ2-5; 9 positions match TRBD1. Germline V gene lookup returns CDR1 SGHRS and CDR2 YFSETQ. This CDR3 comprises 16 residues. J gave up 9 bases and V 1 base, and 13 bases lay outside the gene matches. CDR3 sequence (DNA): TGCGCCAGCAGCTTGAACGCCGGGACAGGGTATTCGGCCCAGTACTTC. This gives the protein CASSLNAGTGYSAQYF.

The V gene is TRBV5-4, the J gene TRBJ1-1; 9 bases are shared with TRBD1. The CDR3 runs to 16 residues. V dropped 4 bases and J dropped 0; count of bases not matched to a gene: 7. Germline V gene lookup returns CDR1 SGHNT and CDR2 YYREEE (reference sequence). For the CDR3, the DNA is TGTGCCAGCAGCGTGCCAAACAGGGGGCTGAACACTGAAGCTTTCTTT. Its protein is CASSVPNRGLNTEAFF.

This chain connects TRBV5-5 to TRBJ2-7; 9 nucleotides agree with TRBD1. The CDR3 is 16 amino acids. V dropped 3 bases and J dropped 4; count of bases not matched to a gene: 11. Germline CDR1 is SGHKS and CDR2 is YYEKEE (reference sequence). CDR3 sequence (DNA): TGTGCCAGCAGCTCCGGACAGGGGCCCCTCTTTTACGAGCAGTACTTC. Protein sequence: CASSSGQGPLFYEQYF.

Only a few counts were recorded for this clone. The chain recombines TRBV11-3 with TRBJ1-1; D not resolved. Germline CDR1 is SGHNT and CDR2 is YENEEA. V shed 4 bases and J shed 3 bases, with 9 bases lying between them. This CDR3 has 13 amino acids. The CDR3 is CASSSVSDTEAFF. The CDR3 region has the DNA TGTGCCAGCAGCTCCGTTTCCGACACTGAAGCTTTCTTT.

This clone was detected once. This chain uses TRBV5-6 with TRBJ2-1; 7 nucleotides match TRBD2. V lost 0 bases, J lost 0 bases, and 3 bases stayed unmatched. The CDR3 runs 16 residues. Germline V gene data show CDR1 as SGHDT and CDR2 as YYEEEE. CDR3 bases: TGTGCCAGCAGCTTGGGACGGGAGGCCTCCTACAATGAGCAGTTCTTC. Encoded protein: CASSLGREASYNEQFF.

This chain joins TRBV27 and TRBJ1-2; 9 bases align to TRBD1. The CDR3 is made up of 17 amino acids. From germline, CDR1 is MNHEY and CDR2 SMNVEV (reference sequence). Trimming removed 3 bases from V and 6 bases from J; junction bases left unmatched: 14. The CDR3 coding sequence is TGTGCCAGCAGTTTTTTGTCCTCCGGACAGGGGAAGAATGGCTACACCTTC. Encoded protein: CASSFLSSGQGKNGYTF.

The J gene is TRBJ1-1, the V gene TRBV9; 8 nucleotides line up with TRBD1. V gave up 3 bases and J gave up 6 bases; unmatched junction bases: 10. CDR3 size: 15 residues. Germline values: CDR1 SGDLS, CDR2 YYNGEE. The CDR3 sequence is CASSAFSDREAEAFF. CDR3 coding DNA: TGTGCCAGCAGCGCCTTTTCGGACAGGGAAGCTGAAGCTTTCTTT.

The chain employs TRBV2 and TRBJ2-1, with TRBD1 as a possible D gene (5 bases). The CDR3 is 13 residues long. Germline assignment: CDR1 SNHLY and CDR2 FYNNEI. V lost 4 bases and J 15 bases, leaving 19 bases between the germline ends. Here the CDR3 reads CASSALSGQIRFF. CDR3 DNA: TGTGCCAGCAGTGCGCTATCAGGGCAGATTCGGTTCTTC.

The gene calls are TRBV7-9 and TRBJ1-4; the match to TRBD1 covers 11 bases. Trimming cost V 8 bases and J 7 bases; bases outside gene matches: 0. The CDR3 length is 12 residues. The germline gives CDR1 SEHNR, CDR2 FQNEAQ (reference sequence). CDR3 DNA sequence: TGTGCCAGCGGGACAGGGGGTGAAAAACTGTTTTTT. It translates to CASGTGGEKLFF.

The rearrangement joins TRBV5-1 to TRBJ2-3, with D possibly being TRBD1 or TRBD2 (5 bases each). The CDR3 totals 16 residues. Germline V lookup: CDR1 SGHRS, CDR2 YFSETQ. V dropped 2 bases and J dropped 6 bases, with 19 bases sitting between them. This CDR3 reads CASSFYLRDGRDTQYF. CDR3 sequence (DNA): TGCGCCAGCAGCTTCTACCTCCGGGACGGCAGGGATACGCAGTATTTT. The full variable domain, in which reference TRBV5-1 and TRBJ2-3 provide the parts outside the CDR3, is KAGVTQTPRYLIKTRGQQVTLSCSPISGHRSVSWYQQTPGQGLQFLFEYFSETQRNKGNFPGRFSGRQFSNSRSEMNVSTLELGDSALYLCASSFYLRDGRDTQYFGPGTRLTVL.

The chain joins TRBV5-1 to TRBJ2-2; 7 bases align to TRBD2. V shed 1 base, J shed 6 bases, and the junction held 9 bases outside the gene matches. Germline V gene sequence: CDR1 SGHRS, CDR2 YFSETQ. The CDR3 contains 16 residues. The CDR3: CASSLWASGGAGELFF. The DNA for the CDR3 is TGCGCCAGCAGCTTGTGGGCTTCGGGAGGAGCCGGGGAGCTGTTTTTT.

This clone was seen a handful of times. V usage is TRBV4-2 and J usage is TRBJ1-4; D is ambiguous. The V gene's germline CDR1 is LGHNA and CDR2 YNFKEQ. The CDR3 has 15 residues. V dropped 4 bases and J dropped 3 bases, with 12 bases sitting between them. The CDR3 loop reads CASSRSEVPNEKLFF. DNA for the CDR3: TGTGCCAGCAGCCGTTCGGAGGTTCCTAATGAAAAACTGTTTTTT.

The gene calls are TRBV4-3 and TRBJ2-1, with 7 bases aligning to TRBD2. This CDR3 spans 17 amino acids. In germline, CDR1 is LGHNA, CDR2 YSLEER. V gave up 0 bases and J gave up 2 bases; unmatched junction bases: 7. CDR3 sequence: CASSQDQASGPYNEQFF. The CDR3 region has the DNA TGCGCCAGCAGCCAAGATCAGGCTAGCGGTCCCTACAATGAGCAGTTCTTC.

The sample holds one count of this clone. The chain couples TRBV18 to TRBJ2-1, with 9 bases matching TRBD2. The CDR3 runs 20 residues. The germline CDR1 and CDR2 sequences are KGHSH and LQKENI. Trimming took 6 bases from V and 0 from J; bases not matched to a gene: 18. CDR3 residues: CASSNQGQREAVSSYNEQFF. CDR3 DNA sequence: TGTGCCAGCTCGAACCAAGGCCAGCGGGAGGCCGTGAGCTCCTACAATGAGCAGTTCTTC.

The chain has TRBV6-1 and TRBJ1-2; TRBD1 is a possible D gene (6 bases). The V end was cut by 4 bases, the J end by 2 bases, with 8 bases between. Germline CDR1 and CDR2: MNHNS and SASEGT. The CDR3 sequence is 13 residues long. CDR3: CASSVDSNYGYTF. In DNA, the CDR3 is TGTGCCAGCAGTGTGGACAGCAACTATGGCTACACCTTC.

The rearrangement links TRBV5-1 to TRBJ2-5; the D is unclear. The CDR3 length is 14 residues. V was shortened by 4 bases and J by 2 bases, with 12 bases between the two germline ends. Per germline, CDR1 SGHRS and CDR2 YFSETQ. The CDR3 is CASSVEPNQETQYF. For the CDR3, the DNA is TGCGCCAGCAGCGTGGAACCTAATCAAGAGACCCAGTACTTC.

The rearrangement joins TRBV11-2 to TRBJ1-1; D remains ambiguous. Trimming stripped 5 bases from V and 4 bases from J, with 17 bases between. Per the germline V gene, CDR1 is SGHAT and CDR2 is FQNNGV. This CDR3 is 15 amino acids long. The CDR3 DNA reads TGTGCCAGCAGCACATACGGCGACTTGCCCACTGAAGCTTTCTTT. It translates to CASSTYGDLPTEAFF.

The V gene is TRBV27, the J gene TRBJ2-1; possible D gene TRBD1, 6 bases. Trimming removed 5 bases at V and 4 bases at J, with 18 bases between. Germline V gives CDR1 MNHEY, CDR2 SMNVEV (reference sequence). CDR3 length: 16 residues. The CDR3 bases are TGTGCCAGCAGTCCCCCGACAGGCCTCCCTTACAATGAGCAGTTCTTC. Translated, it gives CASSPPTGLPYNEQFF.

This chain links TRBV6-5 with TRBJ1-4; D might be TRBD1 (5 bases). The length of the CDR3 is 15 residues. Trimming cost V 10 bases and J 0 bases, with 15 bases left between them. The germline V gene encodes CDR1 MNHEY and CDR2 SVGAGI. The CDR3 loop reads CATKTTGATNEKLFF. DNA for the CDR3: TGTGCCACCAAAACAACAGGCGCAACTAATGAAAAACTGTTTTTT.

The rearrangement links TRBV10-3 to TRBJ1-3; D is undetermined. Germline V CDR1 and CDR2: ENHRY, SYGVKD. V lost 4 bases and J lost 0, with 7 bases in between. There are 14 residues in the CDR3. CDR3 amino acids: CAISVQVSGNTIYF. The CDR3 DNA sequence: TGTGCCATCAGTGTTCAGGTCTCTGGAAACACCATATATTTT.

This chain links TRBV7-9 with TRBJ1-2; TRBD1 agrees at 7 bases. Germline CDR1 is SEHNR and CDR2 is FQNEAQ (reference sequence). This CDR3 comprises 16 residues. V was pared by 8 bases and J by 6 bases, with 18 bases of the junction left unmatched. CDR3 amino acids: CASPNTGGGLPHGYTF. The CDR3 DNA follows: TGTGCCAGCCCCAACACAGGAGGGGGCCTCCCACATGGCTACACCTTC.

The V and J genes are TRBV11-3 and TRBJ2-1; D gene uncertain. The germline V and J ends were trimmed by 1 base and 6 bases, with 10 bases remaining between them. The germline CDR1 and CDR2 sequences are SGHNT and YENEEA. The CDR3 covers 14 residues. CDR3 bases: TGTGCCAGCAGCTTAGTTGGCAGGTCCAATGAGCAGTTCTTC. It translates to CASSLVGRSNEQFF.

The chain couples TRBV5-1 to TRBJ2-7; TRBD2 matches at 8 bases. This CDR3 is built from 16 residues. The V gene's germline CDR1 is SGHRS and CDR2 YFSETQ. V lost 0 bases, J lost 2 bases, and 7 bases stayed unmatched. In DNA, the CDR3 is TGCGCCAGCAGCTTGGGGTCTAGCGGGTCCACCTACGAGCAGTACTTC. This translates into CASSLGSSGSTYEQYF. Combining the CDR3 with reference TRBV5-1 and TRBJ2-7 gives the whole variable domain KAGVTQTPRYLIKTRGQQVTLSCSPISGHRSVSWYQQTPGQGLQFLFEYFSETQRNKGNFPGRFSGRQFSNSRSEMNVSTLELGDSALYLCASSLGSSGSTYEQYFGPGTRLTVT.

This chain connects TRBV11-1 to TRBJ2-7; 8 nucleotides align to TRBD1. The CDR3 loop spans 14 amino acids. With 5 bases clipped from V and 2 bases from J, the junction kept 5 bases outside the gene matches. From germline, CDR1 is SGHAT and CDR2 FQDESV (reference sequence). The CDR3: CASSLRTGTYEQYF. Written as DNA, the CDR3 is TGTGCCAGCAGCCTGCGGACAGGGACCTACGAGCAGTACTTC.

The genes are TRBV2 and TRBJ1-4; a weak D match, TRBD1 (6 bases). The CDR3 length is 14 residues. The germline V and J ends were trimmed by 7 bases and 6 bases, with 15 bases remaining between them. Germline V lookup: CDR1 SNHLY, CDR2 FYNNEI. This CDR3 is CASNRGGNDEKLFF. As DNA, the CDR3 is TGTGCCAGCAACCGTGGGGGCAACGATGAAAAACTGTTTTTT.

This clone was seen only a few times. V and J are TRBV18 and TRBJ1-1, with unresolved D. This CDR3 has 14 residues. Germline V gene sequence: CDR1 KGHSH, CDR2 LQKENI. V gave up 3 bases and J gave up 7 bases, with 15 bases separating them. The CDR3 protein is CASSPLEDGYEAFF. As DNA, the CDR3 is TGTGCCAGCTCACCCCTTGAGGACGGATATGAAGCTTTCTTT.

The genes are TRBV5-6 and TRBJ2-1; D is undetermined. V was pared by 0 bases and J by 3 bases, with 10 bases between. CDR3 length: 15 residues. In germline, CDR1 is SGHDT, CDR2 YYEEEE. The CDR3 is CASSLGAKFYNEQFF. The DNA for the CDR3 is TGTGCCAGCAGCTTGGGGGCTAAGTTCTACAATGAGCAGTTCTTC.